Following are 3 T cell receptor beta chains from one sample sequenced in a study of shared clonotypes between healthy human individuals. Method: immunoSEQ multiplex PCR; TCRdb's copy keeps in-frame clones and lacks some. The sample consists of roughly 2.6 million clones, roughly 92% of them appearing once. Specimen: naive CD4+ T cells sorted from blood. This sample's subset: CD45RA+ positively selected. The receptors come from a man younger than 30 in good health.

This clone was observed a handful of times. This rearrangement joins TRBV10-3 to TRBJ2-2; D is unresolved. This CDR3 is built from 12 residues. V was shortened by 7 bases and J by 3 bases, with 6 bases between the two germline ends. The germline V gene encodes CDR1 ENHRY and CDR2 SYGVKD. In DNA form, the CDR3 reads TGTGCCATCAAAAGTGACACCGGGGAGCTGTTTTTT. Its protein product is CAIKSDTGELFF.

The rearrangement uses TRBV30 and TRBJ1-2, with D unclear. With 0 bases removed from V and 0 bases from J, the gap between germline ends came to 14 bases. CDR1 and CDR2 from the germline V gene are GTSNPN and SVGIG (reference sequence). The CDR3 loop spans 16 amino acids. This CDR3 reads CAWSVNLYGANYGYTF. In nucleotides, the CDR3 is TGTGCCTGGAGTGTAAATCTTTACGGAGCTAACTATGGCTACACCTTC.

The chain carries TRBV5-6 and TRBJ1-5; TRBD1 aligns across 7 bases. CDR3 length: 15 residues. The germline gives CDR1 SGHDT, CDR2 YYEEEE. The ends lost 4 bases at V and 1 base at J; junction bases unmatched: 5. In DNA form, the CDR3 reads TGTGCCAGCAGCGAGACAGGGAGCAGCAATCAGCCCCAGCATTTT. Translating it yields CASSETGSSNQPQHF.